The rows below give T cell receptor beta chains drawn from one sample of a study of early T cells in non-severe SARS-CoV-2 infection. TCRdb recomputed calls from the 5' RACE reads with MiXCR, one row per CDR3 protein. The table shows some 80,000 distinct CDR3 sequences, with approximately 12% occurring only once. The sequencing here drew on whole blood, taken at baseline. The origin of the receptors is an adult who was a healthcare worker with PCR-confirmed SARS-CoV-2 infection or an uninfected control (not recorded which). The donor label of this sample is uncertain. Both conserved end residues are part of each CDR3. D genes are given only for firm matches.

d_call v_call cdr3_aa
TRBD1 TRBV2 CASSDPPDRDWTNEKLFF
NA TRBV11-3 CASKSFQGLARGAGELFF
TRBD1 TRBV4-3 CASSQVFKTGNNEQFF
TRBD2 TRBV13 CASSSEGLAGFYEQYF
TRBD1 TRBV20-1 CSVPQGANTEAFF
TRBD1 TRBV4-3 CASSQDRGGGSYNSPLHF
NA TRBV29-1 CSVTGHTDTQYF
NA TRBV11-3 CASSLRQGNEKLFF
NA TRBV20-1 CSARGNTEAFF
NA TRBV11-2 CASSFGSSYEQYF
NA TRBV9 CASSEPGQNTGELFF
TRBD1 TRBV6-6 CASSYGTGSHEQYF
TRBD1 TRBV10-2 CAGWDSPNSPLHF
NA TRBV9 CASSVGGYSYEQYF
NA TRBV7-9 CASKRSGVYGYTF
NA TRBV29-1 CSVLSGIEAFF
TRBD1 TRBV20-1 CSAIGQGAYEQYF
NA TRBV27 CASSFTVSYEQYF
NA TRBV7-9 CASSLEGGWQYF
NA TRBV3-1 CASSSRGRNLNTEAFF
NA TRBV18 CASSIAANGAKNIQYF
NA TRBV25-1 CASSERLGQSGLYGYTF
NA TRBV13 CASSLGRTAYNYGYTF
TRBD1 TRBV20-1 CSARDRVQETQYF
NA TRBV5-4 CASSLGGSEQFF
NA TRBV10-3 CAISEQGPNTEAFF
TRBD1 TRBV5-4 CASSGTDYEQYF
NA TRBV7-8 CASSQHQGNTEAFF
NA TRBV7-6 CASSWGKGQPQHF